A single sample is the source of the 4 T cell receptor beta chains below, sequenced in a study of cytomegalovirus exposure and HLA in healthy donors. The PCR ran on 60 Vbeta and 13 Jbeta primers. Using immunoSEQ multiplex PCR, the repertoire was profiled, and TCRdb retains in-frame clones only, with some absent. Among fewer than 200,000 clones listed, roughly four fifths were seen once. Sequencing was carried out using PBMCs. All receptors derive from a man aged 45-65 years in good health and CMV-seronegative.

This rearrangement joins TRBV5-4 to TRBJ1-2, with 7 nucleotides matching TRBD1. V shed 4 bases and J 3 bases; nucleotides not matched to a gene: 12. This CDR3 spans 16 amino acids. Per germline, CDR1 SGHNT and CDR2 YYREEE (reference sequence). In nucleotides, the CDR3 is TGTGCCAGCAGCATAATAGGGACAGACACTTACTATGGCTACACCTTC. This gives the protein CASSIIGTDTYYGYTF. The entire variable domain, with the rest obtained from reference TRBV5-4 and TRBJ1-2, is as follows: ETGVTQSPTHLIKTRGQQVTLRCSSQSGHNTVSWYQQALGQGPQFIFQYYREEENGRGNFPPRFSGLQFPNYSSELNVNALELDDSALYLCASSIIGTDTYYGYTFGSGTRLTVV.

The gene calls are TRBV28 and TRBJ2-7, with 8 bases identical to TRBD2. The germline gives CDR1 MDHEN, CDR2 SYDVKM. The CDR3 contains 16 residues. J gave up 7 bases and V 6 bases, and 17 bases lay outside the gene matches. CDR3 coding DNA: TGTGCCAGCAGCCCGGCCGGACTAGCCTGGGTATGGGAGCAGTACTTC. Translation gives CASSPAGLAWVWEQYF.

J is TRBJ1-2 and V is TRBV15; weak D call: TRBD1 (6 bases). This CDR3 comprises 15 residues. The V gene lost 0 bases and the J gene lost 6 bases, with 14 bases spanning the gap. Germline V CDR1 and CDR2: LNHNV, YYDKDF (reference sequence). CDR3 region: CATSRDFSGQNGYTF. The CDR3 DNA is TGTGCCACCAGCAGAGATTTCTCTGGACAGAATGGCTACACCTTC.

This chain uses TRBV5-1 with TRBJ1-2; no clear D gene. Trimming took 3 bases from V and 5 from J, leaving 20 bases between them. CDR3 length equals 16 residues. Germline-derived CDR1 and CDR2 are SGHRS and YFSETQ. CDR3 loop: CASSSYGIQESYGYTF. The CDR3 region has the DNA TGCGCCAGCAGCTCATACGGGATCCAAGAATCTTATGGCTACACCTTC.